Presented here are 32 T cell receptor beta chains from one specimen sequenced in a study of response to subunit inactivated influenza vaccine (dated by TCRdb to between 2017 and 2018). Libraries were built with RT-PCR. The sequencer listed for this sample is Illumina HiSeq 2500. TCRdb redid the processing of the public reads, applying fastp at Q25 and MiXCR, and retained in-frame beta chains. A single entry per CDR3 protein holds the most common genes and DNA from its merged rows. The sample table shows roughly 700,000 distinct CDR3 sequences, and about 15% are seen once. 6% to 8% of the sample goes to the ten largest clones. This sample comprised PBMCs from blood, obtained 14 to 15 days before vaccination. These receptors were obtained from a man aged 45 to 65 who received an inactivated influenza vaccine. Donor details come from another sample of the same person, matched by shared clones.

This rearrangement joins TRBV3-1 to TRBJ2-3; 13 nucleotides agree with TRBD2. This CDR3 has 17 residues. Germline V gene lookup returns CDR1 LGHDT and CDR2 YNNKEL (reference sequence). The J segment lost 2 bases and the V segment lost 6 bases, leaving 8 bases of the junction unmatched. The CDR3 DNA reads as TGTGCCAGCAGAGAACCCGGGACTAGCGGGGACACAGATACGCAGTATTTT. Amino acid sequence: CASREPGTSGDTDTQYF.

This rearrangement joins TRBV18 to TRBJ1-1; D is unclear. CDR1 and CDR2 from the germline V gene are KGHSH and LQKENI. V gave up 5 bases and J gave up 6 bases, with 13 bases separating them. The CDR3 is 13 amino acids. The CDR3 loop is CASSYSDSAEAFF. For the CDR3, the DNA is TGTGCCAGCTCATACAGTGACTCAGCTGAAGCTTTCTTT.

This clonotype has ten or more counts. This chain uses TRBV20-1 with TRBJ1-2; the D gene is possibly TRBD1 (6 bases). Germline CDR1 and CDR2: DFQATT and SNEGSKA (reference sequence). This CDR3 is 15 amino acids long. V was pared by 4 bases and J by 5 bases, with 20 bases between. The CDR3 sequence is CSATNRVSSTYGYTF. The CDR3 DNA is TGCAGTGCTACAAACAGGGTCTCTAGCACTTATGGCTACACCTTC.

This clonotype was counted a few times. The rearrangement uses TRBV12-3 or TRBV12-4 and TRBJ2-2; 7 positions agree with TRBD2. V was pared by 3 bases and J by 5 bases, with 6 bases of the junction left unmatched. This CDR3 has 15 residues. CDR3 coding DNA: TGTGCCAGCAGTTTCGGCGGGAGCGATACCGGGGAGCTGTTTTTT. Its translation is CASSFGGSDTGELFF.

The J gene is TRBJ1-1, the V gene TRBV12-3 or TRBV12-4, with 11 nucleotides matching TRBD1. The CDR3 has 20 amino acids. The junction had 14 bases not matched to a gene; V was cut back by 2 bases and J by 0 bases. The CDR3 region has the DNA TGTGCCAGCAGTTTATGGAGGACAGGGGGCCTTGGAAACCTGAACACTGAAGCTTTCTTT. It codes for CASSLWRTGGLGNLNTEAFF.

The rearrangement uses TRBV20-1 and TRBJ2-3, with 8 bases lining up with TRBD2. The CDR3 consists of 17 residues. With 3 bases clipped from V and 0 bases from J, the junction kept 11 bases outside the gene matches. The germline gives CDR1 DFQATT, CDR2 SNEGSKA (reference sequence). Here the CDR3 reads CSASLGGGRRSTDTQYF. The CDR3 coding sequence is TGCAGTGCTAGTTTGGGTGGCGGGAGGCGGAGCACAGATACGCAGTATTTT.

This chain links TRBV6-2 or TRBV6-3 with TRBJ2-2; no firm D call. The germline V gene has CDR1 MNHEY and CDR2 SVGEGT. The CDR3 spans 13 residues. V was trimmed by 5 bases and J by 6 bases, leaving 10 bases between them. The CDR3 reads CASSTRMPGELFF. CDR3 in DNA: TGTGCCAGCAGTACCCGAATGCCCGGGGAGCTGTTTTTT.

The chain links TRBV6-2 or TRBV6-3 to TRBJ2-5; possible D gene TRBD2, 6 bases. This CDR3 spans 17 amino acids. CDR1 is MNHEY and CDR2 is SVGEGT in the germline V gene. The germline V and J ends were trimmed by 0 bases and 3 bases, with 17 bases remaining between them. The CDR3 region is CASSYSAETGGKETQYF. CDR3 DNA: TGTGCCAGCAGTTACTCGGCGGAAACCGGGGGAAAAGAGACCCAGTACTTC.

This clonotype occurred a few times. The V and J genes are TRBV5-1 and TRBJ2-3, with no clear D. Germline CDR1 and CDR2: SGHRS and YFSETQ. The CDR3 contains 15 residues. Trimming removed 2 bases at V and 3 bases at J, with 13 bases between. In DNA form, the CDR3 reads TGCGCCAGCAGCTTAATGAGAGTCAGTACAGATACGCAGTATTTT. Translating it yields CASSLMRVSTDTQYF. Complete variable domain (other parts from reference TRBV5-1 and TRBJ2-3): KAGVTQTPRYLIKTRGQQVTLSCSPISGHRSVSWYQQTPGQGLQFLFEYFSETQRNKGNFPGRFSGRQFSNSRSEMNVSTLELGDSALYLCASSLMRVSTDTQYFGPGTRLTVL.

This clonotype was found a few times. V gene TRBV5-1 combines with J gene TRBJ2-5; D gene ambiguous. Germline lookup yields CDR1 SGHRS and CDR2 YFSETQ. The CDR3 covers 16 residues. Trimming shortened V by 1 base and J by 2 bases, and 15 bases separated the two germline ends. CDR3 region: CASSLFLGWEQETQYF. CDR3 coding DNA: TGCGCCAGCAGCTTGTTCCTGGGTTGGGAACAAGAGACCCAGTACTTC.

This clonotype was detected ten times or more. The rearrangement links TRBV28 to TRBJ2-2; TRBD2 might be the D (5 bases). This CDR3 region has 15 residues. Per germline, CDR1 MDHEN and CDR2 SYDVKM. Between the trimmed V and J ends, which lost 7 bases and 2 bases, there was a span of 14 bases. CDR3 nucleotide sequence: TGTGCCAGCACACAAGGACTTCTAAACACCGGGGAGCTGTTTTTT. It translates to CASTQGLLNTGELFF. Combining the CDR3 with reference TRBV28 and TRBJ2-2 gives the whole variable domain DVKVTQSSRYLVKRTGEKVFLECVQDMDHENMFWYRQDPGLGLRLIYFSYDVKMKEKGDIPEGYSVSREKKERFSLILESASTNQTSMYLCASTQGLLNTGELFFGEGSRLTVL.

The sample holds many counts of this clonotype. The gene calls are TRBV5-6 and TRBJ2-3, with no clear D. This CDR3 contains 15 residues. Trimming left V 3 bases short and J 0 bases short, with 11 bases between. From germline, CDR1 is SGHDT and CDR2 YYEEEE. The CDR3 is CASSSPMKSTDTQYF. CDR3 sequence (DNA): TGTGCCAGCAGCTCACCCATGAAAAGCACAGATACGCAGTATTTT.

The chain links TRBV30 to TRBJ2-1; D gene unclear. Germline loops: CDR1 GTSNPN, CDR2 SVGIG (reference sequence). The CDR3 is made up of 13 amino acids. V was cut by 3 bases and J by 4 bases, with 10 bases left in between. CDR3 amino acids: CAWSALQYNEQFF. CDR3 coding DNA: TGTGCCTGGAGCGCCCTTCAGTACAATGAGCAGTTCTTC.

This chain uses TRBV12-3 or TRBV12-4 with TRBJ1-2; D ambiguous. Between the trimmed V and J ends, which lost 5 bases and 12 bases, there was a span of 16 bases. The CDR3 is 12 residues long. The CDR3 here is CASSPLEGLNTF. The CDR3, as DNA: TGTGCCAGCAGTCCCTTGGAAGGACTTAACACCTTC.

This clonotype was seen many times. V usage is TRBV27 and J usage is TRBJ1-5; TRBD1 is a possible D gene (6 bases). From germline, CDR1 is MNHEY and CDR2 SMNVEV (reference sequence). Trimming took 1 base from V and 4 from J, leaving 17 bases between them. CDR3 length equals 17 residues. The CDR3 nucleotides read TGTGCCAGCAGTTTATACGGAAGGCAGGGGAATAATCAGCCCCAGCATTTT. Protein product: CASSLYGRQGNNQPQHF.

This clonotype was detected ten times or more. The chain employs TRBV18 and TRBJ2-3, with a possible D match to TRBD1 (6 bases). Germline V gives CDR1 KGHSH, CDR2 LQKENI. This CDR3 has 15 amino acids. With 3 bases removed from V and 2 bases from J, the gap between germline ends came to 12 bases. CDR3 residues: CASSPGAGYTDTQYF. The CDR3 region has the DNA TGTGCCAGCTCACCGGGGGCAGGGTACACAGATACGCAGTATTTT. Combining the CDR3 with reference TRBV18 and TRBJ2-3 gives the whole variable domain NAGVMQNPRHLVRRRGQEARLRCSPMKGHSHVYWYRQLPEEGLKFMVYLQKENIIDESGMPKERFSAEFPKEGPSILRIQQVVRGDSAAYFCASSPGAGYTDTQYFGPGTRLTVL.

The V and J genes are TRBV6-2 or TRBV6-3 and TRBJ2-7; 11 bases are shared with TRBD1. CDR3 length: 15 residues. V was clipped by 8 bases and J by 3 bases; unmatched bases: 9. Per the germline V gene, CDR1 is MNHEY and CDR2 is SVGEGT. CDR3 loop: CASLFRDRGSYEQYF. CDR3 DNA: TGTGCCAGCTTATTCCGGGACAGGGGGAGCTACGAGCAGTACTTC.

Only a few counts were recorded for this clonotype. This rearrangement joins TRBV28 to TRBJ2-1, with a weak D call TRBD2 (6 bases). V lost 7 bases and J lost 0, with 16 bases in between. The CDR3 has 16 amino acids. Per the germline V gene, CDR1 is MDHEN and CDR2 is SYDVKM. The CDR3 is CASTPFGGFSYNEQFF. CDR3 nucleotides: TGTGCCAGCACACCTTTTGGGGGGTTCTCCTACAATGAGCAGTTCTTC. Complete variable domain (other parts from reference TRBV28 and TRBJ2-1): DVKVTQSSRYLVKRTGEKVFLECVQDMDHENMFWYRQDPGLGLRLIYFSYDVKMKEKGDIPEGYSVSREKKERFSLILESASTNQTSMYLCASTPFGGFSYNEQFFGPGTRLTVL.

The rearrangement joins TRBV25-1 to TRBJ1-2; the D gene is possibly TRBD1 (6 bases). The CDR3 sequence is 14 residues long. Between the trimmed V and J ends, which lost 3 bases and 2 bases, there was a span of 10 bases. Germline lookup yields CDR1 MGHDK and CDR2 SYGVNS. The CDR3 coding sequence is TGTGCCAGCAGTGACGGGGGGCAGAACTATGGCTACACCTTC. Its translation: CASSDGGQNYGYTF.

The rearrangement joins TRBV18 to TRBJ2-7; TRBD2 matches at 10 bases. With 3 bases clipped from V and 3 bases from J, the junction kept 5 bases outside the gene matches. CDR1 is KGHSH, CDR2 LQKENI, per germline. The CDR3 loop spans 15 amino acids. The CDR3 sequence is CASSPLGTSDYEQYF. The CDR3, as DNA: TGTGCCAGCTCACCTCTGGGGACTAGCGACTACGAGCAGTACTTC.

The V and J genes are TRBV30 and TRBJ2-6; the D is unclear. The CDR3 sequence is 15 residues long. The germline V and J ends were trimmed by 3 bases and 0 bases, with 9 bases remaining between them. The germline V gene has CDR1 GTSNPN and CDR2 SVGIG (reference sequence). CDR3 in DNA: TGTGCCTGGAGCCCCGGAGTCTCTGGGGCCAACGTCCTGACTTTC. Protein product: CAWSPGVSGANVLTF.

This clonotype was detected a few times. The rearrangement uses TRBV4-3 and TRBJ1-6; D uncertain. CDR1 is LGHNA, CDR2 YSLEER, per germline. With 0 bases removed from V and 9 bases from J, the gap between germline ends came to 9 bases. This CDR3 is built from 14 residues. The chain's CDR3 is CASSQDAQASPLHF. CDR3 DNA: TGCGCCAGCAGCCAAGATGCCCAGGCTTCACCCCTCCACTTT.

This sequence joins TRBV5-5 and TRBJ2-7; unclear D gene. Germline CDR1 reads SGHKS; CDR2 reads YYEKEE (reference sequence). Trimming cost V 5 bases and J 1 base, with 16 bases left between them. CDR3 length: 15 amino acids. CDR3: CASSPGPIGSYEQYF. In DNA, the CDR3 is TGTGCCAGCAGTCCAGGACCAATAGGGTCCTACGAGCAGTACTTC. Complete variable domain (other parts from reference TRBV5-5 and TRBJ2-7): DAGVTQSPTHLIKTRGQQVTLRCSPISGHKSVSWYQQVLGQGPQFIFQYYEKEERGRGNFPDRFSARQFPNYSSELNVNALLLGDSALYLCASSPGPIGSYEQYFGPGTRLTVT.

This chain joins TRBV2 and TRBJ1-5; the D gene is possibly TRBD1 (5 bases). The CDR3 runs 14 residues. CDR1 SNHLY and CDR2 FYNNEI come from the germline V gene. Trimming left V 6 bases short and J 1 base short, with 10 bases between. The CDR3 sequence: CASSTGRSNQPQHF. For the CDR3, the DNA is TGTGCCAGCAGCACGGGACGGAGCAATCAGCCCCAGCATTTT.

The chain has TRBV12-3 or TRBV12-4 and TRBJ2-2, with D possibly matching TRBD1 (5 bases). Trimming pared 6 bases from V and 6 bases from J, leaving 11 bases between. The CDR3 has 13 amino acids. The CDR3 loop reads CASRDRQSGELFF. In DNA form, the CDR3 reads TGTGCCAGCAGAGACAGACAGTCCGGGGAGCTGTTTTTT.

This clonotype was recorded at least ten times. This rearrangement joins TRBV5-1 to TRBJ2-1; 12 bases agree with TRBD2. V gave up 0 bases and J gave up 9 bases; unmatched junction bases: 4. The CDR3 is 15 amino acids. CDR1 and CDR2 (germline): SGHRS, YFSETQ. In nucleotides, the CDR3 is TGCGCCAGCAGCTTGGATACTAGCGGGGGGCGTGAGCAGTTCTTC. Its translation is CASSLDTSGGREQFF.

This clonotype was seen more than once but under ten times. The V and J genes are TRBV5-1 and TRBJ2-3; 9 bases are shared with TRBD1. The germline V gene has CDR1 SGHRS and CDR2 YFSETQ. CDR3 length: 16 residues. Unmatched junction bases numbered 10, after V lost 4 bases and J lost 4 bases. The DNA for the CDR3 is TGCGCCAGCAGCCCCGCGACAGGGGGTCATTCAGATACGCAGTATTTT. Its translation is CASSPATGGHSDTQYF.

This clonotype was seen more than once but under ten times. The CDR3 DNA is TGTGCCAGCAGCCAAATATCGGGCGTGGGGTCTAATGAAAAACTGTTTTTT. It translates to CASSQISGVGSNEKLFF. This chain uses TRBV4-2 with TRBJ1-4; D unresolved. In germline, CDR1 is LGHNA, CDR2 YNFKEQ. This CDR3 contains 17 residues. Between the trimmed V and J ends, which lost 2 bases and 3 bases, there was a span of 16 bases.

This clonotype was found a few times. The chain employs TRBV6-2 or TRBV6-3 and TRBJ2-1; D is ambiguous. In germline, CDR1 is MNHEY, CDR2 SVGEGT. The ends were cut back, 3 bases at V and 0 bases at J, with 6 bases in the middle. The CDR3 runs 14 residues. CDR3 DNA sequence: TGTGCCAGCAGTTATGTCCCCTCCTACAATGAGCAGTTCTTC. Translation: CASSYVPSYNEQFF.

The sample holds a few counts of this clonotype. The genes are TRBV5-6 and TRBJ1-2; TRBD1 is a possible D gene (5 bases). V lost 6 bases and J 7 bases, leaving 16 bases between the germline ends. Germline V lookup: CDR1 SGHDT, CDR2 YYEEEE. CDR3 length: 13 residues. The CDR3 is CASNAGIVAGYTF. The CDR3 region has the DNA TGTGCCAGCAACGCAGGGATCGTAGCTGGCTACACCTTC.

This clonotype was counted at least ten times. CDR3 DNA: TGCGCCAGCAGCCCAGGGACTAGCGGGATTGTCGAGCAGTACTTC. Amino acid sequence: CASSPGTSGIVEQYF. The genes are TRBV4-3 and TRBJ2-7, with 13 bases lining up with TRBD2. The germline CDR1 and CDR2 sequences are LGHNA and YSLEER. The CDR3 loop spans 15 amino acids. With V trimmed by 4 bases and J by 6 bases, 6 bases remained unmatched.

The chain couples TRBV7-3 to TRBJ1-5; a possible D gene is TRBD1 (6 bases). The V gene's germline CDR1 is SGHTA and CDR2 FQGTGA. The CDR3 extends over 14 amino acids. This CDR3 is CVQQQGRSNQPQHF. The DNA for the CDR3 is TGTGTCCAACAACAGGGTCGAAGCAATCAGCCCCAGCATTTT.